These T cell receptor beta chains were read from a single sample in a study of blood T cell repertoires in COVID-19. The method was immunoSEQ multiplex PCR; TCRdb's version includes in-frame clones alone and lacks a portion of them. The data hold some 340,000 clones, with around 87% observed a single time. The sample taken for sequencing was PBMCs or T cells enriched from blood (not recorded which). Receptors originate from a woman in her 30s who had recovered from COVID-19. Each CDR3 is given with its conserved first and last residue. Fields, in order: clone size, J gene, D gene, V gene, CDR3 DNA, CDR3 protein. D genes are given only for firm matches. The size field is filled for only some rows; it gives once, few, many or a size class.

>-|TRBJ1-2|TRBD1|TRBV6-5
TGTGCCAGCATTCCGACAGGGGGCAGGTATGGCTACACCTTC
CASIPTGGRYGYTF
>-|TRBJ2-1|-|TRBV4-3
TGCGCCAGCAGCCAAGGACTACAAAGGAACAATGAGCAGTTCTTC
CASSQGLQRNNEQFF
>-|TRBJ2-1|TRBD2|TRBV5-1
TGCGCCAGCAGGGCCACTAGCGGGGCTTACAATGAGCAGTTCTTC
CASRATSGAYNEQFF
>-|TRBJ2-1|TRBD2|TRBV6-5
TGTGCCAGCAGCGTTGGACTAGCTTCTTACAATGAGCAGTTCTTC
CASSVGLASYNEQFF
>-|TRBJ1-1|-|TRBV29-1
TGCAGCGTTGAAGATCAGGGGAACACTGAAGCTTTCTTT
CSVEDQGNTEAFF
>-|TRBJ1-4|-|TRBV29-1
TGCAGCGTTGATTTAGGGGAGGGTGAAAAACTGTTTTTT
CSVDLGEGEKLFF
>-|TRBJ2-2|TRBD1|TRBV3-1/TRBV3-2
TGTGCCAGCAGCACAACCCCATATTTAAATAGGGACAGAAAGAACACCGGGGAGCTGTTTTTT
CASSTTPYLNRDRKNTGELFF
>-|TRBJ2-5|TRBD2|TRBV4-2
TGTGCCAGCAGCCAGGGGACTAGCGGGGGTGAGACCCAGTACTTC
CASSQGTSGGETQYF
>-|TRBJ1-5|TRBD1|TRBV11-3
TGTGCCAGCAGCGCCCCCGGGACAGTTTATAGCAATCAGCCCCAGCATTTT
CASSAPGTVYSNQPQHF
>-|TRBJ2-7|TRBD1|TRBV15
TGTGCCACGGGGACAGACTCTCACTACGAGCAGTACTTC
CATGTDSHYEQYF
>-|TRBJ1-5|-|TRBV25-1
TGTGCCAGCAGTGGGCCCGGGGGGCCCTTTGAGGCCCAGCATTTT
CASSGPGGPFEAQHF
>-|TRBJ2-7|-|TRBV27
TGTGCCAGCAGTCCCACCTTGTTCAGGGAGGCCTACGAGCAGTACTTC
CASSPTLFREAYEQYF
>-|TRBJ2-6|-|TRBV6-1
TGTGCCAGCAGTGAACCGGTGACAATGTTTTCTGGGGCCAACGTCCTGACTTTC
CASSEPVTMFSGANVLTF
>-|TRBJ1-1|-|TRBV6-6
TGTGCCAGCAGTTTGAGACTAGAAGCTTTCTTT
CASSLRLEAFF
>-|TRBJ1-6|TRBD1|TRBV3-1/TRBV3-2
TGTGCCAGCAGCCATCGACTCCGGGACAGCTCTCAATCACCCCTCCACTTT
CASSHRLRDSSQSPLHF
>-|TRBJ1-1|TRBD1|TRBV5-6
TGTGCCAGCAGCTTAGGACAGGGGATGAAGGCTGAAGCTTTCTTT
CASSLGQGMKAEAFF
>-|TRBJ2-7|-|TRBV11-2
TGTGCCAGCAGCGAAAGCTTACCCGGGGAGCAGTACTTC
CASSESLPGEQYF
>-|TRBJ1-5|-|TRBV12-3/TRBV12-4
TGTGCCAGCAGTTTTAGCAGTCAGCCCCAGCATTTT
CASSFSSQPQHF
>-|TRBJ1-1|-|TRBV6-6
TGTGCCAGCAGTTTATGGGGGGACGCTGAAGCTTTCTTT
CASSLWGDAEAFF
>once|TRBJ1-2|-|TRBV5-1
TGCGCCAGCAGCGGAGGGACTGGCCCTTGGGGCTACACCTTC
CASSGGTGPWGYTF
>-|TRBJ1-3|TRBD1|TRBV7-6
TGTGCCAGCAGCTTAGGCGGACAGGGAGTAAACACCATATATTTT
CASSLGGQGVNTIYF
>-|TRBJ2-5|TRBD1|TRBV5-1
TGCGCCAGCAGAACCGGGACAGGAGGGGAAGAGACCCAGTACTTC
CASRTGTGGEETQYF
>-|TRBJ1-2|-|TRBV2
TGTGCCAGCAGTGAAGTTGCAGGGCTGGGTGGCTACACCTTC
CASSEVAGLGGYTF
>-|TRBJ2-1|TRBD2|TRBV3-1/TRBV3-2
TGTGCCAGCAGCCAAGACGGAGCCAGGGAGGGCGAGCAGTTCTTC
CASSQDGAREGEQFF
>-|TRBJ2-5|-|TRBV30
TGTGCCTGGAGTGTGGAGGGGTGGGAGACCCAGTACTTC
CAWSVEGWETQYF
>-|TRBJ1-1|TRBD1|TRBV4-1
TGCGCCAGCAGCCAAATTGGTCACCGGGACAGGGGCTTGGGGGGTGAAGCTTTCTTT
CASSQIGHRDRGLGGEAFF
>-|TRBJ2-7|-|TRBV5-1
TGCGCCAGCAGCTTGACTACCGAGAGCTCCTACGAGCAGTACTTC
CASSLTTESSYEQYF
>-|TRBJ2-7|-|TRBV3-1/TRBV3-2
TGTGCCAGCAGCCAGGGCCCCTACGAGCAGTACTTC
CASSQGPYEQYF
>once|TRBJ2-3|-|TRBV5-1
TGCGCCAGCAGCTTGGTGTCCGGGGAAACAGATACGCAGTATTTT
CASSLVSGETDTQYF
>-|TRBJ2-3|TRBD2|TRBV7-8
TGTGCCAGCAGCTTAGTAGCGGGGGGCCCTGATACGCAGTATTTT
CASSLVAGGPDTQYF
>few|TRBJ2-7|-|TRBV3-1/TRBV3-2
TGTGCCAGCAGCCAAGGCTACTATGGCTCCTACGAGCAGTACTTC
CASSQGYYGSYEQYF
>-|TRBJ2-5|-|TRBV7-2
TGTGCCAGCAGCTTAGGTTCGCGGGCGGGCGAGACCCAGTACTTC
CASSLGSRAGETQYF
>-|TRBJ1-2|-|TRBV25-1
TGTGCCAGCAGTGAACCAGGGATGCGTGGCTACACCTTC
CASSEPGMRGYTF
>-|TRBJ2-1|-|TRBV5-1
TGCGCCAGCAGCTTGGCCGGTTCCTACAATGAGCAGTTCTTC
CASSLAGSYNEQFF
>-|TRBJ1-4|TRBD1|TRBV19
TGTGCCAGTCATTCGGGACAGGGTTGGAATGAAAAACTGTTTTTT
CASHSGQGWNEKLFF
>-|TRBJ1-5|-|TRBV6-5
TGTGCCAGCAGCTCTGAACGGGATCAGCCCCAGCATTTT
CASSSERDQPQHF
>once|TRBJ2-1|TRBD2|TRBV5-6
TGTGCCAGCAGCAGTGGACCGGGACTAGCCGGCAGTGAGCAGTTCTTC
CASSSGPGLAGSEQFF
>-|TRBJ1-2|TRBD1|TRBV27
TGTGCCAGCAGTCAAGGGGGCGGCTACACCTTC
CASSQGGGYTF
>-|TRBJ2-1|TRBD2|TRBV28
TGTGCCAGCAATCGTGGGACTACTTACAATGAGCAGTTCTTC
CASNRGTTYNEQFF
>-|TRBJ2-3|TRBD2|TRBV28
TGTGCCAGCAGTCCGGGGGGGCGGGGCACAGATACGCAGTATTTT
CASSPGGRGTDTQYF
>-|TRBJ1-2|TRBD1|TRBV7-9
TGTGCCAGCAGCCCAGGACAGGGCGTTGACTACACCTTC
CASSPGQGVDYTF
>-|TRBJ1-6|TRBD1|TRBV4-2
TGTGCCAGCTCCCAAGGAGGGGGCTATTCACCCCTCCACTTT
CASSQGGGYSPLHF
>-|TRBJ2-3|TRBD1|TRBV11-2
TGTGCCAGCAGCAAATACCTGGGACAGGGCACAGATACGCAGTATTTT
CASSKYLGQGTDTQYF
>once|TRBJ1-2|TRBD1|TRBV27
TGTGCCAGCAGGAGCAGCTCGGACAGGGACTATGGCTACACCTTC
CASRSSSDRDYGYTF
>-|TRBJ1-1|TRBD1|TRBV2
TGTGCCAGCAGTCAACACAGGGACAGGGGGAACACTGAAGCTTTCTTT
CASSQHRDRGNTEAFF
>-|TRBJ2-7|TRBD1|TRBV6-5
TGTGCCAGCAGTTACCCCCCGGGACAGGGGACGCGGGAGCAGTACTTC
CASSYPPGQGTREQYF
>-|TRBJ1-1|-|TRBV24-1
TGTGCCACCAGTGAGGGGGGAGTCGCGTTCTTT
CATSEGGVAFF
>-|TRBJ1-2|TRBD1|TRBV3-1/TRBV3-2
TGTGCCAGCAGCCCAGCCACAGGGGGTGACTATGGCTACACCTTC
CASSPATGGDYGYTF
>-|TRBJ2-7|TRBD1|TRBV5-1
TGCGCCAGCAGCGAAGGACAGGGGGCCTTCCACGAGCAGTACTTC
CASSEGQGAFHEQYF
>-|TRBJ1-1|-|TRBV4-3
TGCGCCAGCAGTCTTTTGGGGGCTTTCACTGAAGCTTTCTTT
CASSLLGAFTEAFF
>-|TRBJ1-4|-|TRBV21-1
TGTGCCAGCAGCAAACGCCGGGGTGAAAAACTGTTTTTT
CASSKRRGEKLFF
>-|TRBJ2-7|-|TRBV27
TGTGCCAGCAGTTTATCGTTAGGGGCCTACGAGCAGTACTTC
CASSLSLGAYEQYF
>-|TRBJ2-5|TRBD2|TRBV7-3
TGTGCCAGCAGCAGCGGGGGGGCCTCAGGAGAGACCCAGTACTTC
CASSSGGASGETQYF
>-|TRBJ1-6|-|TRBV10-1
TGCGCCAGCAGTGATTCAGGGATCTATAATTCACCCCTCCACTTT
CASSDSGIYNSPLHF